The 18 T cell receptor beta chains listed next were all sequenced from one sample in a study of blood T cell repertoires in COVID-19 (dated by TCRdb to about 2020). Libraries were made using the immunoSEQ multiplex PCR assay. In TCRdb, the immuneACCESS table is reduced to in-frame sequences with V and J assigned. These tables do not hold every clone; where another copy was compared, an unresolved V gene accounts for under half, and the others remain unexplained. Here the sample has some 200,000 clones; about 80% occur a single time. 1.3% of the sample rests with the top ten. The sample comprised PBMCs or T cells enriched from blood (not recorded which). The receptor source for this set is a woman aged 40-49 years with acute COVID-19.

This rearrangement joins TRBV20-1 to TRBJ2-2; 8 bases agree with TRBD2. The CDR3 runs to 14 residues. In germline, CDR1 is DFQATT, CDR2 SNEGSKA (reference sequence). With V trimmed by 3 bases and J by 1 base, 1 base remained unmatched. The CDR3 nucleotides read TGCAGTGCTAGTGGGACTAGGAACACCGGGGAGCTGTTTTTT. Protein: CSASGTRNTGELFF.

The CDR3 is CASSPGRYNEQFF. CDR3 DNA: TGTGCCAGTAGTCCAGGGAGGTACAATGAGCAGTTCTTC. The V and J genes are TRBV19 and TRBJ2-1; the D gene is possibly TRBD2 (6 bases). Trimming pared 5 bases from V and 4 bases from J, leaving 9 bases between. This CDR3 spans 13 amino acids. In germline, CDR1 is LNHDA, CDR2 SQIVND (reference sequence).

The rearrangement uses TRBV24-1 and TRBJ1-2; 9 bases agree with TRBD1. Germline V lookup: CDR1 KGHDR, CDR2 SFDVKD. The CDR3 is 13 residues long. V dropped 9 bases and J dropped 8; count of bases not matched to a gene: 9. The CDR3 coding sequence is TGTGCCACCGGACAGGGGTCGGCGGAAGGCTACACCTTC. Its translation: CATGQGSAEGYTF.

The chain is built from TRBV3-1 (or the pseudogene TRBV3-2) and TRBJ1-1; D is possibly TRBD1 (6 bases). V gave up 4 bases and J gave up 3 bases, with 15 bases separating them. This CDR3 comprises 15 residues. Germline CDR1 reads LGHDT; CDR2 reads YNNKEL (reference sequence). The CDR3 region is CASSPWGGLDTEAFF. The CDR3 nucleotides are TGTGCCAGCAGCCCATGGGGGGGCCTTGACACTGAAGCTTTCTTT.

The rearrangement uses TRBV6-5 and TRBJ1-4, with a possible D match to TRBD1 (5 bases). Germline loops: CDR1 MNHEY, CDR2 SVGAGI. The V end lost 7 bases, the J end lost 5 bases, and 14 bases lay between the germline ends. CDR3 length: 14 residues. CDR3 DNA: TGTGCCAGCATCTTAGACAGCTTGAATGAAAAACTGTTTTTT. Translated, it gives CASILDSLNEKLFF.

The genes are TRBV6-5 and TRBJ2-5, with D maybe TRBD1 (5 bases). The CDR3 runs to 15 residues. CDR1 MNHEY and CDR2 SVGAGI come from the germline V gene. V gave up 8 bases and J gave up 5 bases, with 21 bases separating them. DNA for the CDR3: TGTGCCAGCCGTCTAGTCGGCAGGGTGGGCGAGACCCAGTACTTC. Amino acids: CASRLVGRVGETQYF.

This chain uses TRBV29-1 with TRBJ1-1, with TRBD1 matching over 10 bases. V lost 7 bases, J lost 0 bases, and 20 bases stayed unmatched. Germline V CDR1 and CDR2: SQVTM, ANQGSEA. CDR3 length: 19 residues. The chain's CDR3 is CSAGGGTRDRGRLNTEAFF. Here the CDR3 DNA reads TGCAGCGCAGGGGGAGGTACCCGAGACAGGGGGCGGCTGAACACTGAAGCTTTCTTT.

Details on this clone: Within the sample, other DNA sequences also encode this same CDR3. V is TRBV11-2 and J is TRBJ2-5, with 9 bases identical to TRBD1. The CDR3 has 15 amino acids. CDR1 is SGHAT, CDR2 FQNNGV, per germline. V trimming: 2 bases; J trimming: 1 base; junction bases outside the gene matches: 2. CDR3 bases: TGTGCCAGCAGCTTATCGACAGGGGGCCAAGAGACCCAGTACTTC. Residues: CASSLSTGGQETQYF.

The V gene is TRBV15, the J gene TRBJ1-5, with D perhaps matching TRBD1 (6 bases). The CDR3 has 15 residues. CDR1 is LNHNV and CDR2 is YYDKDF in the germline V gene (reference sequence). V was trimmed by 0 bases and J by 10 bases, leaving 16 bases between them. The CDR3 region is CATSRDRAQGHPQHF. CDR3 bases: TGTGCCACCAGCAGAGACAGGGCTCAGGGACACCCCCAGCATTTT.

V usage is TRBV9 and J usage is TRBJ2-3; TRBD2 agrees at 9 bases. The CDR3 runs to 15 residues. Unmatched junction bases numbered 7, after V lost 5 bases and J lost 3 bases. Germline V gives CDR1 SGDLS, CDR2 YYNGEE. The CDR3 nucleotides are TGTGCCAGCAGTATCGCGGGGGGGCGAACAGATACGCAGTATTTT. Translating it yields CASSIAGGRTDTQYF.

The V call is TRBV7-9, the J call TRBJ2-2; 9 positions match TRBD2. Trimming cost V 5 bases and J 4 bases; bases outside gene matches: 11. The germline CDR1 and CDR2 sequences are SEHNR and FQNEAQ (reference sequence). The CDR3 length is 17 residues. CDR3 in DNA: TGTGCCAGCAGCCTATACATAGCGGGAGAGGGCACCGGGGAGCTGTTTTTT. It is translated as CASSLYIAGEGTGELFF.

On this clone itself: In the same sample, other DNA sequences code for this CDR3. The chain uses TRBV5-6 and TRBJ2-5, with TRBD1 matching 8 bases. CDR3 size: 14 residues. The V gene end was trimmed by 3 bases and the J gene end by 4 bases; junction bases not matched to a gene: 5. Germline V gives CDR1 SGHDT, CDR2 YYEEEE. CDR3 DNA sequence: TGTGCCAGCAGCTACACAGGGGGTGGAGAGACCCAGTACTTC. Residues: CASSYTGGGETQYF.

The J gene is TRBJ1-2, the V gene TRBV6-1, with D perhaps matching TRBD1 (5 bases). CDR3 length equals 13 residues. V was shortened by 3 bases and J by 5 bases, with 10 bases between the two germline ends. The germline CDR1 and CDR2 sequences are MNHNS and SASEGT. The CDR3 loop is CASSDPGGYGYTF. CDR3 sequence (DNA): TGTGCCAGCAGTGACCCGGGGGGGTATGGCTACACCTTC.

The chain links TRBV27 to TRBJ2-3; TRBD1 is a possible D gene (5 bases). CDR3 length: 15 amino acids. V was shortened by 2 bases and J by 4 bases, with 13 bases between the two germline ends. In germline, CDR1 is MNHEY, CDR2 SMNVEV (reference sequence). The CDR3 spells CASSLTRAAADTQYF. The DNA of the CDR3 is TGTGCCAGCAGTTTAACCAGGGCGGCTGCAGATACGCAGTATTTT.

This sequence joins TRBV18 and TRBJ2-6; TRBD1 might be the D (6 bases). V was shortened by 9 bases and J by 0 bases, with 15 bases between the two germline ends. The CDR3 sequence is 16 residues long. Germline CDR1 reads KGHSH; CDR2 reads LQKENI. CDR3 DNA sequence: TGTGCCAGTACGGACAGATTAAACTCTGGGGCCAACGTCCTGACTTTC. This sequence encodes CASTDRLNSGANVLTF.

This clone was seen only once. CDR3 nucleotides: TGTGCCAGTAGTATAGGCGGGGACGGATCCTACGAGCAGTACTTC. Protein: CASSIGGDGSYEQYF. The chain employs TRBV19 and TRBJ2-7, with TRBD2 as a possible D gene (6 bases). The length of the CDR3 is 15 residues. V lost 1 base and J lost 1, with 11 bases in between. CDR1 is LNHDA, CDR2 SQIVND, per germline (reference sequence).

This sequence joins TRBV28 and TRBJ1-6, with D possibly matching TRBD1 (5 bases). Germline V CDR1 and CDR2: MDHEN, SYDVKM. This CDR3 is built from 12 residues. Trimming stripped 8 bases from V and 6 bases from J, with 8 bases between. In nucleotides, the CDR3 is TGTGCCAGCCGGCAGGGTAATTCACCCCTCCACTTT. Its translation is CASRQGNSPLHF.

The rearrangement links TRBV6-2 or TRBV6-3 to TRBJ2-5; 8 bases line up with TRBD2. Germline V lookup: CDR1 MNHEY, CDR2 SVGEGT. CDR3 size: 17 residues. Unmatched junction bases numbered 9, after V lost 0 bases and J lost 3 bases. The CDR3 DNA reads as TGTGCCAGCAGTTACTCGTTGCTAGCGGGTAAAAAAGAGACCCAGTACTTC. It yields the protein CASSYSLLAGKKETQYF.